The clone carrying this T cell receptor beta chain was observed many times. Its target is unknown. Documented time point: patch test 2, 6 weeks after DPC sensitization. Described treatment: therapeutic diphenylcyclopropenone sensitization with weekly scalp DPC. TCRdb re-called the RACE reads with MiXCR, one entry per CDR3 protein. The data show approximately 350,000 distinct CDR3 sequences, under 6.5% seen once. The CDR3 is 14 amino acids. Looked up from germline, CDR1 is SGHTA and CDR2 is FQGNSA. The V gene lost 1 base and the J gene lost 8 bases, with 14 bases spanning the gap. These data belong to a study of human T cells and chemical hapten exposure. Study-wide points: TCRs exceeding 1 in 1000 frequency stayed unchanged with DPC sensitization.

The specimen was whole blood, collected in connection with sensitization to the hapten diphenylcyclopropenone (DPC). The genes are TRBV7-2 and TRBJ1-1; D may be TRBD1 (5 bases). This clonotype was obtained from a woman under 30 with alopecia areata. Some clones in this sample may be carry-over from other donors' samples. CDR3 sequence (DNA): TGTGCCAGCAGCTTAGGGGGCAGGCACCCCGAAGCTTTCTTT. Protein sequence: CASSLGGRHPEAFF.